The clone carrying this TCR beta chain was picked up a small number of times. Hyperthyroidism patients were newly diagnosed, had disease duration under 2 months, and were aged 18 to 65 years. Source material for PBMCs was more than 7.5 ml fresh peripheral blood. TCR beta CDR3 regions were amplified from RNA transcripts. The HTBI primer set was used in a first-round RT-PCR of the TCR CDR3. TCRdb reanalysed the multiplex PCR reads using MiXCR and keeps one entry per CDR3 protein. Of approximately 630,000 distinct CDR3 sequences in the sample, under 20% were seen once. This record comes from a study of T cells in Graves' hyperthyroidism and ophthalmopathy. This CDR3 is built from 15 residues. V was cut by 1 base and J by 1 base, with 12 bases left in between. Germline V gene sequence: CDR1 SGDLS, CDR2 YYNGEE.

Material for sequencing was blood. The chain recombines TRBV9 with TRBJ2-7; D uncertain. The sequence derives from a woman in her twenties or thirties with Graves' hyperthyroidism. In nucleotides, the CDR3 is TGTGCCAGCAGCGTAATGGCAGAGAGTTCCTACGAGCAGTACTTC. Translated, it gives CASSVMAESSYEQYF.